One and the same sample provided the 15 T cell receptor beta chains below, sequenced in a study of long-term antiretroviral therapy in people with HIV. At survey level, the immunoSEQ assay was run in its v3.0 version. Produced via immunoSEQ multiplex PCR; TCRdb's table is partial and in-frame only. This table holds about 22,000 clones, 88% found once. Sample: unsorted PBMCs, taken 2.3 years after starting antiretroviral therapy. The receptors stem from a man in his 60s with HIV.

The V gene is TRBV10-1, the J gene TRBJ2-3, with TRBD1 identical over 9 bases. In germline, CDR1 is WNHNN, CDR2 SYGVQD (reference sequence). The CDR3 is made up of 16 amino acids. V gave up 3 bases and J gave up 6 bases; unmatched junction bases: 10. The chain's CDR3 is CASSDSGTGYLDTQYF. CDR3 nucleotides: TGCGCCAGCAGTGACTCCGGGACAGGGTATTTGGATACGCAGTATTTT.

This clone was recorded once. CDR3 amino acids: CASSRGTGGVLNNEQFF. The CDR3 bases are TGTGCCAGCAGTAGGGGGACTGGAGGGGTCTTAAACAATGAGCAGTTCTTC. The chain recombines TRBV2 with TRBJ2-1; either TRBD1 or TRBD2 may supply D (6 bases each). The germline V gene encodes CDR1 SNHLY and CDR2 FYNNEI. The V gene lost 5 bases and the J gene lost 5 bases, with 22 bases spanning the gap. This CDR3 comprises 17 residues.

This chain links TRBV10-1 with TRBJ2-1, with 8 positions matching TRBD1. Germline CDR1 WNHNN, CDR2 SYGVQD (reference sequence). CDR3 length: 14 amino acids. V lost 5 bases and J lost 6; bases outside the gene matches: 6. CDR3 residues: CASSRQGSFNEQFF. CDR3 in DNA: TGCGCCAGCAGTCGACAGGGGAGTTTCAATGAGCAGTTCTTC.

V and J are TRBV5-1 and TRBJ1-1, with D perhaps TRBD1 (5 bases). The CDR3 is 16 amino acids. V was trimmed by 0 bases and J by 4 bases, leaving 16 bases between them. Germline assignment: CDR1 SGHRS and CDR2 YFSETQ. For the CDR3, the DNA is TGCGCCAGCAGCTTGGCCGGGGACGGGCGCGCCACTGAAGCTTTCTTT. Its protein is CASSLAGDGRATEAFF.

This chain joins TRBV30 and TRBJ2-6; D unresolved. The ends were cut back, 1 base at V and 0 bases at J, with 7 bases in the middle. CDR1 is GTSNPN, CDR2 SVGIG, per germline (reference sequence). The CDR3 runs to 15 residues. The CDR3 sequence: CAWSGQLSGANVLTF. CDR3 bases: TGTGCCTGGAGTGGTCAGCTCTCTGGGGCCAACGTCCTGACTTTC.

This clone has just a few counts. This sequence joins TRBV9 and TRBJ2-7, with 10 bases aligning to TRBD2. CDR3 length: 15 amino acids. The ends lost 5 bases at V and 3 bases at J; junction bases unmatched: 8. The germline gives CDR1 SGDLS, CDR2 YYNGEE. For the CDR3, the DNA is TGTGCCAGCAGTCTTAGCGGGGGGAGGGACTACGAGCAGTACTTC. It yields the protein CASSLSGGRDYEQYF.

The chain employs TRBV11-2 and TRBJ2-4; D gene uncertain. V was pared by 3 bases and J by 12 bases, with 9 bases between. Germline values: CDR1 SGHAT, CDR2 FQNNGV. The CDR3 spans 11 residues. The CDR3 bases are TGTGCCAGCAGCTTGGCTTCGGGTCAGTACTTC. Amino acid sequence: CASSLASGQYF. Full variable domain (rest looked up from reference TRBV11-2 and TRBJ2-4): EAGVAQSPRYKIIEKRQSVAFWCNPISGHATLYWYQQILGQGPKLLIQFQNNGVVDDSQLPKDRFSAERLKGVDSTLKIQPAKLEDSAVYLCASSLASGQYFGAGTRLSVL.

V is TRBV27 and J is TRBJ2-2; tentatively, D is TRBD1 (6 bases). CDR3 length: 15 residues. V shed 7 bases and J shed 1 base, with 13 bases lying between them. Germline CDR1 is MNHEY and CDR2 is SMNVEV (reference sequence). Written as DNA, the CDR3 is TGTGCCAGCACTCGGGACACTTGGAACACCGGGGAGCTGTTTTTT. Translating gives CASTRDTWNTGELFF.

This chain connects TRBV18 to TRBJ2-1, with D perhaps TRBD2 (6 bases). The CDR3 is 13 amino acids. Germline V gives CDR1 KGHSH, CDR2 LQKENI. Trimming removed 3 bases from V and 7 bases from J, with 10 bases in between. The CDR3 nucleotides read TGTGCCAGCTCACCGGGACTGGAGAATGAGCAGTTCTTC. It encodes CASSPGLENEQFF.

This chain connects TRBV7-6 to TRBJ1-1, with D hard to call. Germline V gives CDR1 SGHVS, CDR2 FNYEAQ. The CDR3 consists of 13 residues. The V gene lost 1 base and the J gene lost 4 bases, with 7 bases spanning the gap. CDR3 DNA sequence: TGTGCCAGCAGCTTAGATGAGGGCACTGAAGCTTTCTTT. It yields the protein CASSLDEGTEAFF.

This chain joins TRBV11-3 and TRBJ2-2; D is ambiguous. The CDR3 length is 14 residues. Germline V lookup: CDR1 SGHNT, CDR2 YENEEA. Trimming pared 1 base from V and 6 bases from J, leaving 9 bases between. Written as DNA, the CDR3 is TGTGCCAGCAGCTTAGGTTTGGGATCCGGGGAGCTGTTTTTT. It translates to CASSLGLGSGELFF.

V and J are TRBV7-9 and TRBJ1-2; D gene unclear. The germline V gene has CDR1 SEHNR and CDR2 FQNEAQ (reference sequence). Deletions cut 5 bases from V and 6 bases from J, with 22 bases between. The CDR3 has 16 residues. The CDR3 here is CASSPKFTSPGDGYTF. DNA of the CDR3: TGTGCCAGCAGCCCTAAATTCACGAGCCCAGGCGATGGCTACACCTTC.

The chain has TRBV4-1 and TRBJ2-7, with 9 bases fitting TRBD1. The V segment lost 4 bases and the J segment 1 base; nucleotides outside the gene matches: 8. The CDR3 loop spans 16 amino acids. Germline V CDR1 and CDR2: MGHRA, YSYEKL. Written as DNA, the CDR3 is TGCGCCAGCAGCCGAATGCCCGGGACAGGGTCCTACGAGCAGTACTTC. This translates into CASSRMPGTGSYEQYF.

This chain's CDR3 is CACLPGKNEQFF. CDR3 sequence (DNA): TGTGCCTGTCTTCCAGGAAAGAATGAGCAGTTCTTC. This chain connects TRBV30 to TRBJ2-1, with D unresolved. The germline CDR1 and CDR2 sequences are GTSNPN and SVGIG (reference sequence). This CDR3 comprises 12 residues. Trimming removed 6 bases at V and 7 bases at J, with 13 bases between.

The chain links TRBV6-5 to TRBJ2-4; D is possibly TRBD1 (5 bases). CDR1 MNHEY and CDR2 SVGAGI come from the germline V gene. Trimming removed 2 bases at V and 1 base at J, with 12 bases between. The CDR3 runs to 16 residues. The CDR3 loop reads CASSYVAGKAKNIQYF. CDR3 DNA sequence: TGTGCCAGCAGTTACGTCGCAGGGAAGGCCAAAAACATTCAGTACTTC.